Here is one T cell receptor beta chain with its context. The data originate from a study of CD8 T cells in Susac syndrome. In blood CD8+ and CD4+ T cells, TCR beta underwent sequencing. The multiple sclerosis controls were treatment-naive patients, and their relapsing-remitting disease was stable or active. Bulk CD8+ and CD4+ cells came from magnetic negative isolation; CD8+ TEMRA by FACS. Random hexamers were used to reverse transcribe an amount of 0.5 to 1 ug RNA. immunoSEQ multiplex PCR amplified TCR beta CDR3 across 54 Vbeta, 13 Jbeta. TCRdb ran MiXCR on the immunoSEQ multiplex PCR reads and lists one entry per CDR3 protein. The table shows 400,000 to 550,000 distinct CDR3 sequences, with around 83% occurring only once. This TCR was recovered from a human donor with multiple sclerosis. Sequences were obtained from CD8+ T cells from PBMCs.

The CDR3 reads CSVEVENGYEQYF. As DNA, the CDR3 is TGCAGCGTTGAGGTTGAGAACGGCTACGAGCAGTACTTC. V gene TRBV29-1 combines with J gene TRBJ2-7; no firm D call. Germline V gene lookup returns CDR1 SQVTM and CDR2 ANQGSEA. Trimming took off 3 bases at V and 3 bases at J, with 12 bases between the two ends. The CDR3 is 13 residues long.